This T cell receptor (beta chain) emerged from a study of blood T cell repertoires in COVID-19. This clone was seen a handful of times. Only in-frame clones appear in the TCRdb table, and some are missing; sequencing was by immunoSEQ multiplex PCR. Of about 180,000 clones listed, about 90% were seen once; the top ten hold 1.2%. Donors were grouped by their self-reported clinical history. V was pared by 8 bases and J by 0 bases, with 3 bases of the junction left unmatched. Germline CDR1 reads SQVTM; CDR2 reads ANQGSEA. The CDR3 has 13 amino acids. The sample comprised PBMCs or T cells enriched from blood (not recorded which). The rearrangement joins TRBV29-1 to TRBJ1-1, with 10 positions matching TRBD1. The source is a human donor with acute COVID-19. The donor label of this sample is uncertain. As DNA, the CDR3 is TGCAGCACGGGACAGGGGATGAACACTGAAGCTTTCTTT. The encoded protein is CSTGQGMNTEAFF.